This T cell receptor (beta chain) was documented in a study of blood T cell repertoires in COVID-19. The CDR3 has 14 residues. Trimming removed 4 bases from V and 4 bases from J; junction bases left unmatched: 1. The germline gives CDR1 SGHVS, CDR2 FNYEAQ. Clones were read by immunoSEQ multiplex PCR, and TCRdb kept only the in-frame ones, dropping some. Counted here are approximately 90,000 clones, around 88% occurring once; the ten biggest clones make up roughly 1.2%. This clone is a singleton in its sample. The TCR comes from a man older than 75 with active or convalescent COVID-19. The chain employs TRBV7-6 and TRBJ2-7, with 13 nucleotides matching TRBD2. The source material was peripheral blood. CDR3 DNA sequence: TGTGCCAGCAGCTGGACTAGCGGGAGTTACGAGCAGTACTTC. It is translated as CASSWTSGSYEQYF. Complete variable domain (other parts from reference TRBV7-6 and TRBJ2-7): GAGVSQSPRYKVTKRGQDVALRCDPISGHVSLYWYRQALGQGPEFLTYFNYEAQQDKSGLPNDRFSAERPEGSISTLTIQRTEQRDSAMYRCASSWTSGSYEQYFGPGTRLTVT.